This TCR beta chain originates from a study of T cells in women clearing cervical HPV infection. TCRdb's table, derived via immunoSEQ multiplex PCR, lists solely in-frame clones and lacks some. The sample has 25,000 to 35,000 clones. This clone is deemed medium-sized by its frequency. What was sequenced was blood buffy coat. This clonotype originated in a woman between 18 and 70 years old with a cervical HPV16 infection that either progressed to CIN3+ or cleared (not recorded which).

CDR3 amino acids: CATPDSGRGSGLAGGQSGELFF. The DNA read from the CDR3 is TGTGCCACCCCTGACTCCGGGAGAGGGTCTGGACTAGCGGGGGGGCAGTCCGGGGAG. This chain uses TRBV24-1 with TRBJ2-2, with TRBD2 matching 15 bases. The CDR3 extends 3 residues past the end of the read, so its final part is completed from the germline J gene. This CDR3 is built from 22 residues. Germline V gives CDR1 KGHDR, CDR2 SFDVKD. V was clipped by 9 bases and J by 6 bases; unmatched bases: 25.